This T cell receptor beta chain comes out of a study of spatial heterogeneity in lung cancer. Study-wide points: Approximate estimated coverage of tumor T cells amounted to about 7% for alpha and 13% for beta chains. Tumor mutation counts were tracked by expanded intratumoral alpha and beta TCR counts.

A unique molecular identifier was carried by every single TCR cDNA molecule. A single record per CDR3 protein comes from TCRdb applying MiXCR to the 5' RACE reads. The sample has approximately 23,000 distinct CDR3 sequences, 4% to 5.5% seen once; the top ten hold 9% to 10%. This clonotype has a count of ten or more. Antigen specificity is unknown. The CDR3 has 12 amino acids. The ends were cut back, 2 bases at V and 6 bases at J, with 7 bases in the middle. Time point denoted: sample taken at primary tumor resection. Patients with untreated early-stage non-small cell lung cancer, numbering some 68, were the donors. Unsorted whole RNA of tumor, nontumor lung or frozen PBMC was sequenced.

This rearrangement joins TRBV12-3 or TRBV12-4 to TRBJ1-1; D might be TRBD1 (5 bases). This sample comprised lung tumor tissue, obtained at surgery. The sequence derives from a male donor with early-stage non-small cell lung cancer. CDR3 sequence (DNA): TGTGCCAGCAGTTTAAGGGGTGCTGAAGCTTTCTTT. Translating gives CASSLRGAEAFF.